Sequencing of this T cell receptor beta chain was carried out in a study of cytomegalovirus exposure and HLA in healthy donors. Looking at the study overall: HLA-typed donors were the source of tens of millions of unique TCRs, which an early data release held. Whole-study results and caveats: Across HLA loci, a later analysis found differing TCR association rates, with DRB1 most and HLA-C fewest. For TCR beta chains, V- and J-gene trimming was later linked to a missense DCLRE1C variant.

The PCR employed 60 Vbeta primers together with 13 Jbeta primers. In the source study's methods: Later work found around 85 million unique TCR beta chains, with about 10 million shared. Clones were read by immunoSEQ multiplex PCR, and TCRdb kept only the in-frame ones, dropping some. The V and J calls and clone size are taken from that table; D and trimming were inferred from the DNA. This sample yields about 180,000 clones, of which around three quarters are seen a single time; 5.7% belongs to the top ten. Comment on this clone: What it recognizes is unknown.

Sequenced: PBMCs. This TCR derives from a man aged 35-49 years in good health and CMV-seronegative.

CDR3 amino acids: CASSPPGTGLSNQPQHF. The CDR3 DNA reads TGTGCCAGCTCACCCCCGGGCACAGGGCTTAGCAATCAGCCCCAGCATTTT. The chain uses TRBV18 and TRBJ1-5; D may be TRBD1 (6 bases). Germline CDR1 KGHSH, CDR2 LQKENI. V dropped 3 bases and J dropped 0 bases, with 15 bases sitting between them. The CDR3 covers 17 residues. The full variable domain, with the rest looked up from reference TRBV18 and TRBJ1-5, is NAGVMQNPRHLVRRRGQEARLRCSPMKGHSHVYWYRQLPEEGLKFMVYLQKENIIDESGMPKERFSAEFPKEGPSILRIQQVVRGDSAAYFCASSPPGTGLSNQPQHFGDGTRLSIL.